These 29 T cell receptor beta chains were all obtained from the same sample, sequenced in a study of Tregs in tolerant kidney transplant recipients. TCRdb's copy holds only in-frame clones and misses some; the assay was immunoSEQ multiplex PCR. The data show 200,000 to 300,000 clones, roughly four fifths seen once. The sequenced material came from CD4+ T cells from blood. Every receptor here comes from a human donor in good health.

The rearrangement joins TRBV4-2 to TRBJ2-5, with 12 bases identical to TRBD2. Trimming took 1 base from V and 6 from J; bases not matched to a gene: 6. Looked up from germline, CDR1 is LGHNA and CDR2 is YNFKEQ. This CDR3 is 16 amino acids long. The CDR3 sequence is CASSQGSSGRVKTQYF. In DNA, the CDR3 is TGTGCCAGCAGCCAAGGATCTAGCGGGAGGGTGAAGACCCAGTACTTC.

The chain employs TRBV19 and TRBJ2-1, with D unresolved. Germline CDR1 reads LNHDA; CDR2 reads SQIVND (reference sequence). Trimming pared 3 bases from V and 0 bases from J, leaving 6 bases between. The CDR3 contains 14 residues. The chain's CDR3 is CASSMSSSYNEQFF. The CDR3 DNA follows: TGTGCCAGTAGTATGAGCAGCTCCTACAATGAGCAGTTCTTC.

The V call is TRBV19, the J call TRBJ2-7, with D hard to call. Trimming left V 6 bases short and J 1 base short, with 13 bases between. Germline CDR1 LNHDA, CDR2 SQIVND (reference sequence). This CDR3 spans 14 amino acids. CDR3 in amino acids: CASSRLDGSYEQYF. The CDR3 DNA reads TGTGCCAGTAGCCGCCTCGACGGTTCCTACGAGCAGTACTTC.

This sequence joins TRBV5-1 and TRBJ2-3, with TRBD2 identical over 10 bases. Germline V CDR1 and CDR2: SGHRS, YFSETQ. The CDR3 loop spans 16 amino acids. The junction had 7 bases not matched to a gene; V was cut back by 3 bases and J by 3 bases. The CDR3 sequence is CASSYVPGLATDTQYF. The DNA of the CDR3 is TGCGCCAGCAGCTACGTTCCGGGACTAGCGACAGATACGCAGTATTTT.

The V gene is TRBV5-6, the J gene TRBJ1-3; D uncertain. Trimming removed 1 base at V and 1 base at J, with 3 bases between. Germline lookup yields CDR1 SGHDT and CDR2 YYEEEE. The CDR3 is 13 amino acids. In DNA form, the CDR3 reads TGTGCCAGCAGCTTGTGGTCTGGAAACACCATATATTTT. Encoded protein: CASSLWSGNTIYF. Using reference TRBV5-6 and TRBJ1-3 for the parts outside the CDR3, the full variable domain is DAGVTQSPTHLIKTRGQQVTLRCSPKSGHDTVSWYQQALGQGPQFIFQYYEEEERQRGNFPDRFSGHQFPNYSSELNVNALLLGDSALYLCASSLWSGNTIYFGEGSWLTVV.

The V call is TRBV27, the J call TRBJ2-6; TRBD1 matches at 11 bases. The CDR3 extends over 18 amino acids. Germline lookup yields CDR1 MNHEY and CDR2 SMNVEV (reference sequence). After removal of 2 bases from V and 2 bases from J, the junction contained 5 bases not matched to a gene. Here the CDR3 DNA reads TGTGCCAGCAGTTTACTTGGGACAGGGGGTCCTGGGGCCAACGTCCTGACTTTC. Protein sequence: CASSLLGTGGPGANVLTF. The full variable domain, completed using reference TRBV27 and TRBJ2-6, is EAQVTQNPRYLITVTGKKLTVTCSQNMNHEYMSWYRQDPGLGLRQIYYSMNVEVTDKGDVPEGYKVSRKEKRNFPLILESPSPNQTSLYFCASSLLGTGGPGANVLTFGAGSRLTVL.

The chain employs TRBV29-1 and TRBJ1-2; D is possibly TRBD1 (6 bases). From germline, CDR1 is SQVTM and CDR2 ANQGSEA. V gave up 2 bases and J gave up 7 bases, with 11 bases separating them. This CDR3 region has 12 residues. The CDR3 sequence: CSVELQGRGYTF. In DNA form, the CDR3 reads TGCAGCGTTGAACTACAGGGACGTGGCTACACCTTC.

The chain carries TRBV7-9 and TRBJ1-2, with D maybe TRBD1 (6 bases). Germline assignment: CDR1 SEHNR and CDR2 FQNEAQ (reference sequence). Trimming removed 6 bases at V and 2 bases at J, with 13 bases between. The CDR3 has 14 residues. CDR3 protein: CASSRNTGNYGYTF. In nucleotides, the CDR3 is TGTGCCAGCAGTCGAAATACAGGGAACTATGGCTACACCTTC.

A word on this clone: Other DNA sequences of this sample code for an identical CDR3. The rearrangement uses TRBV5-1 and TRBJ1-5; a possible D gene is TRBD1 (6 bases). V gave up 3 bases and J gave up 4 bases, with 11 bases separating them. The CDR3 contains 14 residues. CDR1 SGHRS and CDR2 YFSETQ come from the germline V gene. The CDR3 nucleotides are TGCGCCAGCAGCTCCGGGACACCGAATCAGCCCCAGCATTTT. Its translation: CASSSGTPNQPQHF.

The chain combines TRBV5-1 with TRBJ2-1; 8 bases line up with TRBD2. V gave up 0 bases and J gave up 10 bases; unmatched junction bases: 0. The length of the CDR3 is 12 residues. Per germline, CDR1 SGHRS and CDR2 YFSETQ. The CDR3 region is CASSLGLAEQFF. The DNA of the CDR3 is TGCGCCAGCAGCTTGGGACTAGCGGAGCAGTTCTTC.

V and J are TRBV30 and TRBJ2-3; D tentatively fits TRBD1 or TRBD2 (5 bases each). This CDR3 contains 14 residues. Germline CDR1 and CDR2: GTSNPN and SVGIG (reference sequence). V was shortened by 2 bases and J by 7 bases, with 16 bases between the two germline ends. DNA for the CDR3: TGTGCCTGGAGTAGTGGGGGTTTCATTCATACGCAGTATTTT. Protein sequence: CAWSSGGFIHTQYF.

V is TRBV2 and J is TRBJ1-2, with 7 bases that match TRBD1. With V trimmed by 2 bases and J by 6 bases, 6 bases remained unmatched. The germline CDR1 and CDR2 sequences are SNHLY and FYNNEI. CDR3 length: 14 amino acids. Here the CDR3 DNA reads TGTGCCAGCAGTGAACTGGGACAGTTTAATGGCTACACCTTC. Amino acids: CASSELGQFNGYTF.

The V call is TRBV2, the J call TRBJ2-3; TRBD2 matches 7 bases. There are 14 residues in the CDR3. V was pared by 5 bases and J by 0 bases, with 2 bases of the junction left unmatched. Per germline, CDR1 SNHLY and CDR2 FYNNEI. The CDR3 bases are TGTGCCAGCAGTTTTAGCGGGAGCACAGATACGCAGTATTTT. This sequence encodes CASSFSGSTDTQYF.

The V and J genes are TRBV7-3 and TRBJ2-1, with D possibly being TRBD1 (6 bases). Germline CDR1 reads SGHTA; CDR2 reads FQGTGA. V was shortened by 10 bases and J by 4 bases, with 14 bases between the two germline ends. CDR3 length equals 13 residues. The CDR3 reads CAKGVYPYNEQFF. CDR3 sequence (DNA): TGTGCCAAGGGGGTTTACCCATACAATGAGCAGTTCTTC. Full variable domain (outside the CDR3, taken from reference TRBV7-3 and TRBJ2-1): GAGVSQTPSNKVTEKGKYVELRCDPISGHTALYWYRQSLGQGPEFLIYFQGTGAADDSGLPNDRFFAVRPEGSVSTLKIQRTERGDSAVYLCAKGVYPYNEQFFGPGTRLTVL.

This clone was observed a single time. J is TRBJ2-5 and V is TRBV5-1; D might be TRBD1 or TRBD2, each matching 5 bases. V was pared by 5 bases and J by 0 bases, with 11 bases between. The CDR3 extends over 14 amino acids. Per the germline V gene, CDR1 is SGHRS and CDR2 is YFSETQ. Written as DNA, the CDR3 is TGCGCCAGCAGTCTTGGGGGTCACCAAGAGACCCAGTACTTC. This translates into CASSLGGHQETQYF.

The chain is built from TRBV2 and TRBJ1-5; D is possibly TRBD1 (6 bases). V was trimmed by 7 bases and J by 4 bases, leaving 8 bases between them. Germline V lookup: CDR1 SNHLY, CDR2 FYNNEI. The CDR3 spans 12 residues. The CDR3 sequence: CASNRANQPQHF. CDR3 DNA sequence: TGTGCCAGCAACAGGGCGAATCAGCCCCAGCATTTT.

This chain joins TRBV11-2 and TRBJ2-4, with 10 bases identical to TRBD1. The CDR3 sequence is 18 residues long. Germline CDR1 and CDR2: SGHAT and FQNNGV. V gave up 5 bases and J gave up 0 bases; unmatched junction bases: 10. The CDR3 nucleotides are TGTGCCAGCAGCCCGCGAGGACAGGGGGGCCTAGCCAAAAACATTCAGTACTTC. Protein: CASSPRGQGGLAKNIQYF.

V gene TRBV10-3 combines with J gene TRBJ1-2, with a possible D match to TRBD1 (5 bases). V lost 0 bases and J 5 bases, leaving 10 bases between the germline ends. The CDR3 is 14 amino acids. Germline V gene data show CDR1 as ENHRY and CDR2 as SYGVKD. The CDR3 loop reads CAISESGGWYGYTF. The CDR3 DNA follows: TGTGCCATCAGTGAGTCCGGGGGATGGTATGGCTACACCTTC.

This sequence joins TRBV7-2 and TRBJ2-7; TRBD2 matches 7 bases. Germline V CDR1 and CDR2: SGHTA, FQGNSA. This CDR3 is built from 15 residues. The ends lost 5 bases at V and 2 bases at J; junction bases unmatched: 9. CDR3 residues: CASSAFGGTTYEQYF. In DNA form, the CDR3 reads TGTGCCAGCAGCGCGTTCGGGGGGACGACCTACGAGCAGTACTTC.

V usage is TRBV6-1 and J usage is TRBJ1-1; D unclear. Germline values: CDR1 MNHNS, CDR2 SASEGT. With 2 bases removed from V and 1 base from J, the gap between germline ends came to 5 bases. CDR3 length: 13 residues. The CDR3 protein is CASSEIENTEAFF. As DNA, the CDR3 is TGTGCCAGCAGTGAAATAGAGAACACTGAAGCTTTCTTT.

The chain links TRBV5-4 to TRBJ2-7; D may be TRBD1 (6 bases). Germline assignment: CDR1 SGHNT and CDR2 YYREEE (reference sequence). This CDR3 is built from 15 residues. V gave up 6 bases and J gave up 5 bases, with 21 bases separating them. The CDR3 sequence is CASTIEVQGNHEQYF. The CDR3 DNA reads TGTGCCAGCACCATTGAGGTACAGGGAAACCACGAGCAGTACTTC.

The gene calls are TRBV10-1 and TRBJ2-7; tentative D call: TRBD1 (6 bases). V lost 6 bases and J lost 2, with 17 bases in between. CDR3 length: 15 residues. Per the germline V gene, CDR1 is WNHNN and CDR2 is SYGVQD (reference sequence). The chain's CDR3 is CASSPRGQYTYEQYF. CDR3 sequence (DNA): TGCGCCAGCAGCCCCCGAGGACAGTATACCTACGAGCAGTACTTC.

The rearrangement links TRBV6-1 to TRBJ2-7; possible D gene TRBD1, 6 bases. CDR1 and CDR2 from the germline V gene are MNHNS and SASEGT. Trimming shortened V by 0 bases and J by 5 bases, and 11 bases separated the two germline ends. This CDR3 has 14 amino acids. CDR3 sequence: CASSEAGAWNEQYF. The DNA of the CDR3 is TGTGCCAGCAGTGAAGCGGGGGCGTGGAACGAGCAGTACTTC.

For this clone: Other DNA sequences from this sample encode an identical CDR3 as well. The gene calls are TRBV9 and TRBJ2-2; a possible D gene is TRBD1 (5 bases). V dropped 0 bases and J dropped 7 bases, with 13 bases sitting between them. The CDR3 loop spans 15 amino acids. The germline V gene encodes CDR1 SGDLS and CDR2 YYNGEE. The CDR3 reads CASSVDQGLGGELFF. For the CDR3, the DNA is TGTGCCAGCAGCGTAGACCAGGGCTTGGGCGGGGAGCTGTTTTTT.

V gene TRBV6-5 combines with J gene TRBJ1-1; D gene uncertain. The length of the CDR3 is 13 residues. Germline V gene sequence: CDR1 MNHEY, CDR2 SVGAGI. Trimming stripped 1 base from V and 6 bases from J, with 9 bases between. The CDR3 spells CASSYFRGSEAFF. The CDR3 nucleotides are TGTGCCAGCAGTTACTTCCGCGGCTCTGAAGCTTTCTTT.

This clone turned up a few times. This chain uses TRBV6-4 with TRBJ1-6, with D possibly being TRBD1 (6 bases). From germline, CDR1 is MRHNA and CDR2 SNTAGT. The CDR3 has 14 amino acids. Between the trimmed V and J ends, which lost 6 bases and 7 bases, there was a span of 13 bases. CDR3: CASSVQGGNSPLHF. The CDR3 bases are TGTGCCAGCAGCGTACAGGGCGGCAATTCACCCCTCCACTTT.

Regarding this clone: This specimen includes other DNA sequences encoding the same CDR3. The chain has TRBV15 and TRBJ1-6, with unresolved D. The CDR3 totals 12 residues. V lost 0 bases and J lost 10, with 4 bases in between. Germline-derived CDR1 and CDR2 are LNHNV and YYDKDF (reference sequence). CDR3 DNA sequence: TGTGCCACCAGCAGAGATGGGTCACCCCTCCACTTT. Translation: CATSRDGSPLHF.

The V call is TRBV6-1, the J call TRBJ1-2; 7 nucleotides align to TRBD1. The CDR3 is 14 residues long. Looked up from germline, CDR1 is MNHNS and CDR2 is SASEGT. Germline trimming cut 8 bases from V and 3 bases from J; bases unmatched to any gene: 9. CDR3 DNA: TGTGCCAGCCTCGACAGGGCCGGGGACTATGGCTACACCTTC. Translated: CASLDRAGDYGYTF.

The table lists this clone with a count of one. The gene calls are TRBV29-1 and TRBJ2-1; D possibly corresponds to TRBD2 (7 bases). The CDR3 extends over 16 amino acids. The germline V gene encodes CDR1 SQVTM and CDR2 ANQGSEA. V lost 3 bases, J lost 2 bases, and 17 bases lay in between. The CDR3 coding sequence is TGCAGCGTTGATAAGAGGGGGGGCGGAACCTACAATGAGCAGTTCTTC. Translation: CSVDKRGGGTYNEQFF.